The source of this T cell receptor (beta chain) is a study of spatial heterogeneity in lung cancer (dated by TCRdb to between 2018 and 2021). Turning to the overall study: More beta-chain than alpha-chain transcripts were consistently detected, likely reflecting higher beta-chain transcript abundance. TCR transcript counts in tumor regions correlated strongly with a T cell transcriptional module score from matched bulk RNA-seq. In the raw uncorrected reads, each unique combination of TCR and UMI appeared on average more than ten times. The study quantitatively compared TCR alpha and beta repertoires across multiple tumor regions, matched nontumor lung and blood in non-small cell lung cancer. Nonsynonymous mutation counts, determined by whole-exome sequencing of tumor tissue, were related to features of the TCR repertoire. At surgery, over 200 tumor regions, around 64 matched nontumor lung samples and 50 to 60 PBMC samples were TCR-sequenced for both alpha and beta chains.

This clonotype was picked up a small number of times. The clone's antigen remains unknown. No base qualities exist here, and no much larger clone lies one base off it. This beta chain appears as a stray read in a library generated for alpha chains; its size is not informative. The time point label of this sample denotes: sample taken at primary tumor resection. Donors were approximately 72 patients with early-stage, untreated non-small cell lung cancer from the lung TRACERx cohort. TCR sequencing used whole RNA extracted from tumor and nontumor lung tissue, or from cryopreserved PBMC samples, without cell sorting. Patients were selected for TCR sequencing only if sufficient RNA was available from at least two tumor regions. Before selection, tumor and adjacent nontumor lung specimens were reviewed by a lung pathologist. The library came from 5' RACE. The run used a NextSeq 500. The TCR library protocol attached a unique molecular identifier to each TCR cDNA molecule to allow correction of PCR and sequencing errors. Processing in the source paper ran as follows. TCR identification, UMI-based error correction and CDR3 extraction were performed with Decombinator tools. TCRs above a frequency of 2 per 1,000, corresponding to the top 1% of the tumor frequency distribution, were defined as expanded. Expanded tumor TCRs statistically deemed absent (corrected P<0.05) from at least one tumor region were classed as regional, and all other expanded tumor TCRs were classed as ubiquitous. Rényi diversity was computed with the R vegan package after subsampling each repertoire 100 times to 5,000 TCRs. CDR3 similarity networks were built from amino acid triplet string-kernel similarity, with CDR3s being connected when pairwise similarity was above 0.82. The public reads were reprocessed in TCRdb via fastp at Q25 and MiXCR, keeping in-frame beta chains. For every CDR3 protein sequence, its rows merge into one entry that carries the most common genes and DNA. The V and J calls were not made by the authors but by TCRdb's processing. The sample has approximately 1,500 distinct CDR3 sequences on record, 9% to 12% of them singletons. The ten top clones hold under 35% of the sample.

Study-wide conclusions, independent of this receptor: Confirming at a functional level the hypothesis that regional TCRs recognize regional mutations was considered to require additional single-cell paired TCR alpha and beta sequencing. TCR-seq coverage of tumor T cells was estimated to be only around 7.3% for alpha chains and roughly 13% for beta chains. The number of expanded intratumoral alpha and beta TCRs correlated with the tumor nonsynonymous mutation count. Counts of ubiquitous and regional expanded TCRs were found to correlate with counts of ubiquitous and regional nonsynonymous mutations, respectively.

The junction shows trimming of 6 bases on V and 3 bases on J, and the gene matches do not reach 4 bases of it. The germline V gene (reference sequence) supplies CDR1 DFQATT and CDR2 SNEGSKA. The cysteine opens and the phenylalanine closes a CDR3 of 13 amino acids. This entry keeps only the CDR3 DNA: 39 bases, framed from base 1. This sequence was found in a female donor with early-stage non-small cell lung cancer. The source material was lung tumor tissue, sampled at surgery. Here the chain combines TRBV20-1 and TRBJ2-1, and TRBD1 aligns with 8 junction nucleotides. In nucleotide form, the sequence is TGCAGTGCACCGACAGGGGACTACAATGAGCAGTTCTTC. This encodes CSAPTGDYNEQFF.